Each of the 12 T cell receptor beta chains below was sequenced from the same sample in a study of T cells after yellow fever vaccination. TCRdb fed the 5' RACE reads into MiXCR, producing one record per CDR3 protein. The sample lists approximately 110,000 distinct CDR3 sequences, 7.4% occurring once. The input for sequencing was CD4+ T cells sorted from PBMCs, taken 9 to 11 days after the first yellow fever vaccination. These receptor sequences come from a man younger than 35 who received the YFV17D yellow fever vaccine.

This clonotype was observed at least ten times. V is TRBV19 and J is TRBJ1-5; D is undetermined. V lost 3 bases and J 7 bases, leaving 7 bases between the germline ends. The germline CDR1 and CDR2 sequences are LNHDA and SQIVND (reference sequence). This CDR3 contains 12 residues. This chain's CDR3 is CASSILMQPQHF. The CDR3 DNA follows: TGTGCCAGTAGTATTTTGATGCAGCCCCAGCATTTT.

The rearrangement links TRBV5-2 to TRBJ2-1; TRBD1 is the table's D call, not checked against the DNA. TRBV5-2 is a pseudogene locus. The CDR3 has 16 residues. The CDR3: CARGPGLASSYNEQFF. The CDR3 nucleotides read TGTGCCAGGGGCCCCGGGCTAGCGAGCTCCTACAATGAGCAGTTCTTC.

The sample holds many counts of this clonotype. This sequence joins TRBV7-9 and TRBJ2-3; D is unresolved. V shed 5 bases and J shed 2 bases, with 8 bases lying between them. Germline CDR1 and CDR2: SEHNR and FQNEAQ (reference sequence). This CDR3 is built from 13 residues. The CDR3 protein is CASSRRPTDTQYF. CDR3 DNA: TGTGCCAGCAGCCGCAGACCCACAGATACGCAGTATTTT.

This clonotype has a count of ten or more. V usage is TRBV12-3 or TRBV12-4 and J usage is TRBJ2-7; 7 bases fit TRBD1. The CDR3 is 13 residues long. V was pared by 2 bases and J by 2 bases, with 0 bases of the junction left unmatched. Written as DNA, the CDR3 is TGTGCCAGCAGTTTACAGGGGGCCTACGAGCAGTACTTC. Encoded protein: CASSLQGAYEQYF.

This clonotype was seen at least ten times. This chain joins TRBV6-5 and TRBJ2-3; 9 nucleotides line up with TRBD2. Germline CDR1 MNHEY, CDR2 SVGAGI. The length of the CDR3 is 16 residues. V dropped 0 bases and J dropped 3; count of bases not matched to a gene: 4. The CDR3 bases are TGTGCCAGCAGTTACTCGGCGGGGGGGCAAACAGATACGCAGTATTTT. The encoded protein is CASSYSAGGQTDTQYF.

Ten or more counts support this clonotype. The V call is TRBV5-1, the J call TRBJ1-6; no reliable D call. The germline gives CDR1 SGHRS, CDR2 YFSETQ. The CDR3 covers 15 residues. Trimming took 2 bases from V and 0 from J, leaving 6 bases between them. The CDR3 DNA sequence: TGCGCCAGCAGCTTTGAGAGCTCCTATAATTCACCCCTCCACTTT. Translation gives CASSFESSYNSPLHF.

This clonotype occurred many times. The CDR3, as DNA: TGTGCCAGCAGTTATACCACGCGTGAAAAACTGTTTTTT. Its protein product is CASSYTTREKLFF. The chain links TRBV7-9 to TRBJ1-4; D remains unclear. The CDR3 is 13 residues long. Germline V CDR1 and CDR2: SEHNR, FQNEAQ (reference sequence). Trimming pared 6 bases from V and 7 bases from J, leaving 12 bases between.

This clonotype has ten or more counts. This chain connects TRBV4-1 to TRBJ2-1, with no clear D. The CDR3 runs 15 residues. Germline V gene data show CDR1 as MGHRA and CDR2 as YSYEKL. Trimming shortened V by 3 bases and J by 0 bases, and 9 bases separated the two germline ends. CDR3 nucleotides: TGCGCCAGCAGCCATATTCCCCCCTCCTACAATGAGCAGTTCTTC. This encodes CASSHIPPSYNEQFF.

This clonotype was seen only a few times. V usage is TRBV4-3 and J usage is TRBJ1-3; D gene unclear. Trimming cost V 0 bases and J 5 bases, with 5 bases left between them. The CDR3 runs to 13 residues. The germline V gene has CDR1 LGHNA and CDR2 YSLEER. CDR3 region: CASSQELRNTIYF. CDR3 coding DNA: TGCGCCAGCAGCCAAGAACTTAGAAACACCATATATTTT.

There are many counts of this clonotype. The rearrangement joins TRBV7-9 to TRBJ2-5; no firm D call. This CDR3 region has 14 residues. CDR1 is SEHNR, CDR2 FQNEAQ, per germline (reference sequence). V lost 7 bases to trimming and J lost 0 bases, with 12 bases between them. The CDR3: CASTSPPNQETQYF. For the CDR3, the DNA is TGTGCCAGCACCTCACCGCCCAACCAAGAGACCCAGTACTTC.

This clonotype was counted ten times or more. The chain carries TRBV14 and TRBJ1-3; D gene unclear. Trimming took 2 bases from V and 0 from J, leaving 2 bases between them. Looked up from germline, CDR1 is SGHDN and CDR2 is FVKESK. This CDR3 contains 13 residues. In DNA form, the CDR3 reads TGTGCCAGCAGCCAAACCTCTGGAAACACCATATATTTT. Amino acid sequence: CASSQTSGNTIYF.

The chain is built from TRBV12-2 and TRBJ1-2. TRBV12-2 is flagged as a pseudogene. This CDR3 has 13 amino acids. This CDR3 reads CASRSTARGGYTF. The DNA for the CDR3 is TGTGCAAGTCGCTCAACAGCGCGAGGTGGCTACACCTTC.